This entry is about one TCR beta chain. Its matching antigen is unknown. Profiling relied on immunoSEQ multiplex PCR, and the TCRdb table lists in-frame clones only, not all of them. The profile shows over 400,000 clones, around 80% of them singletons. The junction had 15 bases not matched to a gene; V was cut back by 7 bases and J by 3 bases. The germline gives CDR1 LNHDA, CDR2 SQIVND (reference sequence). The CDR3 extends over 18 amino acids. This specimen belongs to a study of shared clonotypes between healthy human individuals. Study-wide points: A small donor pool kept down the genetic and exposure-history diversity that was represented.

The receptor was isolated from a woman aged 40-49 years in good health. Some clones in this sample may be carry-over from other donors' samples. V and J are TRBV19 and TRBJ2-2, with 9 positions matching TRBD1. Sequencing used PBMCs. The CDR3 DNA reads as TGTGCCAGTACCCAACCAGCCCCCGGGACAGGGCACACCGGGGAGCTGTTTTTT. Encoded protein: CASTQPAPGTGHTGELFF.